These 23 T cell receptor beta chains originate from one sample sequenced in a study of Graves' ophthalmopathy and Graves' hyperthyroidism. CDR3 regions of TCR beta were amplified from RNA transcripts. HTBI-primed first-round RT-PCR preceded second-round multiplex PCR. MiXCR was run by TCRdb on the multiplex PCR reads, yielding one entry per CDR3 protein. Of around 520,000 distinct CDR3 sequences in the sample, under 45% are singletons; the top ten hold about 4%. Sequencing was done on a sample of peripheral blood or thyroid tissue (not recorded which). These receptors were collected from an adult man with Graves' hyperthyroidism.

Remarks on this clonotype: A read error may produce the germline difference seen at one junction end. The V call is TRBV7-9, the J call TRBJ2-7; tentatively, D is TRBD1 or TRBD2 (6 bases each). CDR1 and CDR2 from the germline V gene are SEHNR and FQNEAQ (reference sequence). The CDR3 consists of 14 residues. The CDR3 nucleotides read TGTGCCAGCAGCCAAGGAGCAGGGGAGGTTTCCAGGAACTTC. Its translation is CASSQGAGEVSRNF.

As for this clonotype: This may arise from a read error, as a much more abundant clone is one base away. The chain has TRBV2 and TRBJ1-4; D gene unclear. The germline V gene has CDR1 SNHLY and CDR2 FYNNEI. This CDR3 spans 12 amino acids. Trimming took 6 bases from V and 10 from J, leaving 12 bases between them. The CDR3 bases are TGTGCCAGCAGGACAAGTATCATAAAACTGTTTTTT. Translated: CASRTSIIKLFF.

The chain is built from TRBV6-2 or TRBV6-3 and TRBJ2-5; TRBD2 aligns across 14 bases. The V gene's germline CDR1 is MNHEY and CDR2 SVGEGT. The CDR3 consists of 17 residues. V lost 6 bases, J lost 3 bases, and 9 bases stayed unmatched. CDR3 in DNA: TGTGCCAGCAGCAAGACGTTGGGACTAGCGGGGGAAGAGACCCAGTACTTC. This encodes CASSKTLGLAGEETQYF.

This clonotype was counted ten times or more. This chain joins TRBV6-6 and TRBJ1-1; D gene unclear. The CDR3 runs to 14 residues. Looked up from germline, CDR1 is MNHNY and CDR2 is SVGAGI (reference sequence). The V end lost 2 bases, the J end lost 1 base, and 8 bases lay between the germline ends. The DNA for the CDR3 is TGTGCCAGCAGTTACAGGTCTTCGAACACTGAAGCTTTCTTT. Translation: CASSYRSSNTEAFF.

In DNA, the CDR3 is TGCGCCAGCAGCGGTACTAGCGGGATTAACAATGAGCAGTTCTTC. It specifies CASSGTSGINNEQFF. V usage is TRBV10-2 and J usage is TRBJ2-5, with TRBD2 matching 10 bases. The last part of the DNA fits TRBJ2-1 better; the J call may be wrong. Germline V lookup: CDR1 WSHSY, CDR2 SAAADI. The CDR3 covers 15 residues.

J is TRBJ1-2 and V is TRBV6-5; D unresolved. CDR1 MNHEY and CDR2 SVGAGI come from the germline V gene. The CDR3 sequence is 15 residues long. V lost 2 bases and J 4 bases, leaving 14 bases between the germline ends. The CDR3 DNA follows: TGTGCCAGCAGTTACGGGTCTCCGATATCCTATGGCTACACCTTC. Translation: CASSYGSPISYGYTF.

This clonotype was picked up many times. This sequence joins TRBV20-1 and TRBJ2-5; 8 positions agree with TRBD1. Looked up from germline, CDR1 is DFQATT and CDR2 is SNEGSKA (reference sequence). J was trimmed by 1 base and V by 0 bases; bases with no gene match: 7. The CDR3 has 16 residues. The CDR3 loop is CSARDRGQGPQETQYF. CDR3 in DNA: TGCAGTGCTAGAGATCGCGGACAGGGTCCCCAAGAGACCCAGTACTTC.

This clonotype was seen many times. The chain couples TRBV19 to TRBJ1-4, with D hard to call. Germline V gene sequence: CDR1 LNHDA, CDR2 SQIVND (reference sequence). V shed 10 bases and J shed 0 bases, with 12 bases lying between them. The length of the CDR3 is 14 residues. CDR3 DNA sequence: TGTGCCACCAAGAAGGGATCAACTAATGAAAAACTGTTTTTT. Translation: CATKKGSTNEKLFF.

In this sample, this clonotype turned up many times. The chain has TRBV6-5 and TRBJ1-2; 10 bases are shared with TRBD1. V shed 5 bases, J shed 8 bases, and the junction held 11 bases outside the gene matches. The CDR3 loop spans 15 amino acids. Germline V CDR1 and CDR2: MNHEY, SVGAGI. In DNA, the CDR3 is TGTGCCAGCAGTAAGGGACAGGGGAATGGTCGGGGCTACACCTTC. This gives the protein CASSKGQGNGRGYTF.

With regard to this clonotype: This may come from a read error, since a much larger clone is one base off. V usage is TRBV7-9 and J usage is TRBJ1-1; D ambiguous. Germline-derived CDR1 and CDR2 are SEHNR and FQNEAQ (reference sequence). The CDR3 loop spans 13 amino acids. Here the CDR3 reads CASGLVLGTEAFF. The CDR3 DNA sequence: TGTGCCAGCGGCTTAGTGCTGGGTACTGAAGCTTTCTTT.

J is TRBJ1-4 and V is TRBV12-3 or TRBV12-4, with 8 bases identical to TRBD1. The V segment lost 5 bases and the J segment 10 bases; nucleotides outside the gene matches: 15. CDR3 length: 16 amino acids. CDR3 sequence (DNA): TGTGCCAGCAGTCTTGGACAGGGAGATAAGAAGAGAAAACTGTTTTTT. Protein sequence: CASSLGQGDKKRKLFF.

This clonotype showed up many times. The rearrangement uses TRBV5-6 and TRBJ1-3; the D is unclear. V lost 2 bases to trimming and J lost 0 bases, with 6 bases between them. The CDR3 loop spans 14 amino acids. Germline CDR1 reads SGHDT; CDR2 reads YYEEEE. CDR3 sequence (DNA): TGTGCCAGCAGCTTACGCAGCTCTGGAAACACCATATATTTT. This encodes CASSLRSSGNTIYF.

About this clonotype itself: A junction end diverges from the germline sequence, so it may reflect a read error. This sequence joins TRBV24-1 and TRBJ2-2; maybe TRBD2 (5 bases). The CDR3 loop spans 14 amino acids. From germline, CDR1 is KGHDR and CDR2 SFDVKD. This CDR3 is CASSCGQNTGELFF. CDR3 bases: TGTGCCAGCAGTTGCGGGCAGAACACCGGGGAGCTGTTTTTT.

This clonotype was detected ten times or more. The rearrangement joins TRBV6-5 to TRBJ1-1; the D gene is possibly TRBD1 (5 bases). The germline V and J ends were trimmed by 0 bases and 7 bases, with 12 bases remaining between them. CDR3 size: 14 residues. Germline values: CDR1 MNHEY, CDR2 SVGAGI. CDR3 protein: CASSYSRGEGEAFF. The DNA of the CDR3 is TGTGCCAGCAGTTACTCTAGGGGTGAGGGTGAAGCTTTCTTT.

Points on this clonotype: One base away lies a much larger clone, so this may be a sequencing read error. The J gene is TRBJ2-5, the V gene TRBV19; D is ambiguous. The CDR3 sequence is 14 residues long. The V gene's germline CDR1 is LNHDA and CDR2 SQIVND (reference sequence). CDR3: CASSIFAAQEAQYF. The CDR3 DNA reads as TGTGCCAGTAGTATATTTGCAGCCCAAGAGGCCCAGTACTTC. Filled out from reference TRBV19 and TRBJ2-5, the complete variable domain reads DGGITQSPKYLFRKEGQNVTLSCEQNLNHDAMYWYRQDPGQGLRLIYYSQIVNDFQKGDIAEGYSVSREKKESFPLTVTSAQKNPTAFYLCASSIFAAQEAQYFGPGTRLLVL.

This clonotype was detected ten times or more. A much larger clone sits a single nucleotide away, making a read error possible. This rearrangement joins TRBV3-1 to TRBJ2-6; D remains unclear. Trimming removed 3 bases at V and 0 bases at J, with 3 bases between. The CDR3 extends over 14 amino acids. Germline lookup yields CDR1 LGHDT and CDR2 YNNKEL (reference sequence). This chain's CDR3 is CASSQGSGANVLTF. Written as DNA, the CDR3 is TGTGCCAGCAGCCAGGGCTCTGGGGCCAACGTCCTGACTTTC.

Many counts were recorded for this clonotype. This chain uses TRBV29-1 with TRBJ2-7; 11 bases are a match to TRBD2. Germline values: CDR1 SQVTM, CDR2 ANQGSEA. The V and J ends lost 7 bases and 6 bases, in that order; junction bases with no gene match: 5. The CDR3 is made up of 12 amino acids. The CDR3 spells CSARTSGREQYF. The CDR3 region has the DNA TGCAGCGCCAGGACTAGCGGGCGCGAGCAGTACTTC.

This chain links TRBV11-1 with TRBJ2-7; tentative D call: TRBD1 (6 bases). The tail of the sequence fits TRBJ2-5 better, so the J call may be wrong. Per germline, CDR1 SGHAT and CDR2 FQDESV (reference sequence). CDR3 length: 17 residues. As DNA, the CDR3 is TGTGCCAGCAGCCCGACCAGGGGATGGGACACTGAAGAGACCCAGTACTTC. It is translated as CASSPTRGWDTEETQYF.

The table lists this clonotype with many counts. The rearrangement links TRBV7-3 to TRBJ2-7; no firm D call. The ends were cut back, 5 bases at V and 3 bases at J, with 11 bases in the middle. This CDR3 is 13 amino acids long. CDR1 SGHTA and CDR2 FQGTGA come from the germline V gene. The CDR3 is CASSPIKHYEQYF. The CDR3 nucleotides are TGTGCCAGCAGCCCAATAAAACACTACGAGCAGTACTTC.

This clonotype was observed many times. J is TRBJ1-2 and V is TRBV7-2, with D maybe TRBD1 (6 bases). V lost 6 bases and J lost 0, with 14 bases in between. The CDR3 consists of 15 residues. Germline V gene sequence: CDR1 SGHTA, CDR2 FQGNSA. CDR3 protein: CASSLGGTTNYGYTF. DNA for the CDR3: TGTGCCAGCAGTTTGGGGGGGACAACTAACTATGGCTACACCTTC.

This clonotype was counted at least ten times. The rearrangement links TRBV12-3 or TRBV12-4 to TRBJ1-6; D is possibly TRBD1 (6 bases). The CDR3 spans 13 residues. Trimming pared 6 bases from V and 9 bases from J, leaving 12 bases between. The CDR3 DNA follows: TGTGCCAGCAGGAACAGGGAAACTTCACCCCTCCACTTT. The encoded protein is CASRNRETSPLHF.

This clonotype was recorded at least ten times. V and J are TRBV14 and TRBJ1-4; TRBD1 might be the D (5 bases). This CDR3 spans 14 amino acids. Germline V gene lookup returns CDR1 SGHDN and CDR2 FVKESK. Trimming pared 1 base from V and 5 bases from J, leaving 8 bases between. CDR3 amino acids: CASSQGTRNEKLFF. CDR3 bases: TGTGCCAGCAGCCAAGGGACACGCAATGAAAAACTGTTTTTT.

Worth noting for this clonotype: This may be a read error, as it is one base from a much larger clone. The CDR3 DNA is TGTGCCACCAGTCCGGGGCCTTTAGAACGGGCGGGCTCCTACGAGCAGTACTTC. Amino acid sequence: CATSPGPLERAGSYEQYF. The chain uses TRBV2 and TRBJ2-7; the D call may be TRBD1 or TRBD2 (5 bases each). The CDR3 totals 18 residues. Germline V CDR1 and CDR2: SNHLY, FYNNEI. Together with reference TRBV2 and TRBJ2-7, the CDR3 gives the full variable domain: EPEVTQTPSHQVTQMGQEVILRCVPISNHLYFYWYRQILGQKVEFLVSFYNNEISEKSEIFDDQFSVERPDGSNFTLKIRSTKLEDSAMYFCATSPGPLERAGSYEQYFGPGTRLTVT.